The 14 T cell receptor beta chains below all came from one sample that was sequenced in a study of T cells in Graves' hyperthyroidism and ophthalmopathy (dated by TCRdb to the late 2010s). Preparation of the library involved multiplex PCR. For sequencing, an Illumina HiSeq 2000 was employed. The TCR beta CDR3 regions were amplified from RNA transcripts. A first-round RT-PCR of the TCR CDR3 used the HTBI primer set with the Qiagen OneStep RT-PCR kit. TCRdb handled the public reads itself, with Q25 trimming in fastp and clone calling in MiXCR, and kept productive beta chains. Every entry covers one CDR3 protein and lists the most common genes and DNA from its rows. The sample table contains about 540,000 distinct CDR3 sequences; only one count was recorded for roughly 50% of them. Clones ranked in the top ten supply 8% to 8.5% of the sample. The material sequenced was peripheral blood or thyroid tissue (not recorded which). The source of these receptors is a woman aged 18-29 years with Graves' hyperthyroidism. Donor details come from another sample of the same person, matched by shared clones.

This chain joins TRBV20-1 and TRBJ1-1; D gene uncertain. V lost 1 base, J lost 4 bases, and 16 bases lay in between. Germline CDR1 DFQATT, CDR2 SNEGSKA (reference sequence). CDR3 length: 15 amino acids. Here the CDR3 reads CSARAGGGGGTEAFF. In DNA form, the CDR3 reads TGCAGTGCTAGAGCTGGCGGTGGTGGTGGCACTGAAGCTTTCTTT.

This clonotype has a handful of counts. CDR3 bases: TGTGCCAGTGGCGGGACACCTGGAAACACCATATATTTT. Residues: CASGGTPGNTIYF. This sequence joins TRBV19 and TRBJ1-3; D perhaps matches TRBD1 (6 bases). Germline V gene lookup returns CDR1 LNHDA and CDR2 SQIVND (reference sequence). Trimming removed 8 bases from V and 2 bases from J, with 10 bases in between. This CDR3 region has 13 residues. The full variable domain, completed using reference TRBV19 and TRBJ1-3, is DGGITQSPKYLFRKEGQNVTLSCEQNLNHDAMYWYRQDPGQGLRLIYYSQIVNDFQKGDIAEGYSVSREKKESFPLTVTSAQKNPTAFYLCASGGTPGNTIYFGEGSWLTVV.

This rearrangement joins TRBV7-9 to TRBJ2-7; D uncertain. The length of the CDR3 is 11 residues. The germline gives CDR1 SEHNR, CDR2 FQNEAQ (reference sequence). Trimming pared 8 bases from V and 7 bases from J, leaving 12 bases between. In DNA form, the CDR3 reads TGTGCCAGCGCCCGGGCGGAGGAGCAGTACTTC. Translation gives CASARAEEQYF.

On this clonotype: One end of the junction does not line up with germline, which may come from a read error. The rearrangement links TRBV13 to TRBJ1-1; TRBD1 aligns across 9 bases. The germline gives CDR1 PRHDT, CDR2 FYEKMQ (reference sequence). This CDR3 spans 16 amino acids. CDR3 sequence: CASSQEGQGVNTEAFF. The CDR3 DNA sequence: TGCGCCAGCAGCCAAGAGGGACAGGGCGTGAACACTGAAGCTTTCTTT.

This chain links TRBV7-9 with TRBJ1-5; D is uncertain. The CDR3 runs 14 residues. The V and J ends lost 6 bases and 1 base respectively, with 10 bases between them. Germline V gene sequence: CDR1 SEHNR, CDR2 FQNEAQ (reference sequence). The CDR3 loop reads CASSTLWSNQPQHF. The CDR3 DNA sequence: TGTGCCAGCAGTACCCTGTGGAGCAATCAGCCCCAGCATTTT.

This clonotype has a count of ten or more. The rearrangement links TRBV24-1 to TRBJ1-5, with no clear D. The CDR3 spans 15 residues. From germline, CDR1 is KGHDR and CDR2 SFDVKD. V was cut by 4 bases and J by 1 base, with 10 bases left in between. The CDR3 loop is CATSDPAASNQPQHF. DNA of the CDR3: TGTGCCACCAGTGACCCCGCCGCGAGCAATCAGCCCCAGCATTTT.

This clonotype was observed at least ten times. The chain links TRBV7-9 to TRBJ1-6; tentative D call: TRBD1 (5 bases). Trimming removed 3 bases at V and 9 bases at J, with 12 bases between. CDR1 and CDR2 from the germline V gene are SEHNR and FQNEAQ (reference sequence). This CDR3 is 14 amino acids long. The CDR3 region has the DNA TGTGCCAGCAGCTTGGGGGGTGTCGGTTCACCCCTCCACTTT. It encodes CASSLGGVGSPLHF.

CDR3 sequence (DNA): TGTGCCAGCAGCCTAAATGGGGGACGGGGGAATGAAAAACTGTTTTTT. Its protein product is CASSLNGGRGNEKLFF. The rearrangement uses TRBV9 and TRBJ1-4; weak D call: TRBD1 (5 bases). The V gene's germline CDR1 is SGDLS and CDR2 YYNGEE. This CDR3 region has 16 residues. V lost 4 bases, J lost 5 bases, and 18 bases lay in between.

The genes are TRBV7-9 and TRBJ2-5, with D possibly being TRBD2 (6 bases). The CDR3 spans 16 residues. V lost 3 bases to trimming and J lost 5 bases, with 19 bases between them. The germline V gene encodes CDR1 SEHNR and CDR2 FQNEAQ (reference sequence). CDR3 region: CASSFSGTPRGETQYF. The CDR3 nucleotides read TGTGCCAGCAGCTTTTCCGGGACTCCAAGAGGGGAGACCCAGTACTTC.

Regarding this clonotype: A read error is likely, as this CDR3 ends without the conserved phenylalanine or tryptophan. The DNA is omitted, as the CDR3 cannot be located on it reliably, and the CDR3 follows TCRdb's listing. The rearrangement links TRBV6-5 to TRBJ1-1. Germline V lookup: CDR1 MNHEY, CDR2 SVGAGI. Termini included, the CDR3 measures 8 amino acids. CDR3 region: CASSYVLM.

This rearrangement joins TRBV29-1 to TRBJ1-2; tentative D call: TRBD1 (5 bases). Trimming stripped 8 bases from V and 6 bases from J, with 25 bases between. This CDR3 comprises 15 residues. Germline V lookup: CDR1 SQVTM, CDR2 ANQGSEA. The CDR3 region has the DNA TGCAGCACCGGGGGACTAGCGGGAGCATACAATGGCTACACCTTC. Translated, it gives CSTGGLAGAYNGYTF. Drawing the rest from reference TRBV29-1 and TRBJ1-2, the complete variable domain is SAVISQKPSRDICQRGTSLTIQCQVDSQVTMMFWYRQQPGQSLTLIATANQGSEATYESGFVIDKFPISRPNLTFSTLTVSNMSPEDSSIYLCSTGGLAGAYNGYTFGSGTRLTVV.

This clonotype was counted only a few times. The genes are TRBV7-2 and TRBJ1-1, with D uncertain. Germline V CDR1 and CDR2: SGHTA, FQGNSA. This CDR3 spans 14 amino acids. Trimming pared 5 bases from V and 5 bases from J, leaving 15 bases between. CDR3 DNA sequence: TGTGCCAGCAGCGCGACGACAAGGTGGACTGAAGCTTTCTTT. The encoded protein is CASSATTRWTEAFF. Drawing the rest from reference TRBV7-2 and TRBJ1-1, the complete variable domain is GAGVSQSPSNKVTEKGKDVELRCDPISGHTALYWYRQSLGQGLEFLIYFQGNSAPDKSGLPSDRFSAERTGGSVSTLTIQRTQQEDSAVYLCASSATTRWTEAFFGQGTRLTVV.

The V and J genes are TRBV25-1 and TRBJ1-2; a weak D match, TRBD1 (5 bases). V was shortened by 8 bases and J by 5 bases, with 18 bases between the two germline ends. The CDR3 has 14 amino acids. From germline, CDR1 is MGHDK and CDR2 SYGVNS. The CDR3 bases are TGTGCCAGCTTTGGGACCGATGCTATTTATGGCTACACCTTC. Translation gives CASFGTDAIYGYTF.

The chain uses TRBV25-1 and TRBJ1-2; possible D gene TRBD1, 5 bases. Trimming left V 6 bases short and J 4 bases short, with 15 bases between. Germline V gene lookup returns CDR1 MGHDK and CDR2 SYGVNS. The CDR3 contains 14 residues. Here the CDR3 DNA reads TGTGCCAGCAGCGACTCTGACAGCACCTATGGCTACACCTTC. Its translation is CASSDSDSTYGYTF.